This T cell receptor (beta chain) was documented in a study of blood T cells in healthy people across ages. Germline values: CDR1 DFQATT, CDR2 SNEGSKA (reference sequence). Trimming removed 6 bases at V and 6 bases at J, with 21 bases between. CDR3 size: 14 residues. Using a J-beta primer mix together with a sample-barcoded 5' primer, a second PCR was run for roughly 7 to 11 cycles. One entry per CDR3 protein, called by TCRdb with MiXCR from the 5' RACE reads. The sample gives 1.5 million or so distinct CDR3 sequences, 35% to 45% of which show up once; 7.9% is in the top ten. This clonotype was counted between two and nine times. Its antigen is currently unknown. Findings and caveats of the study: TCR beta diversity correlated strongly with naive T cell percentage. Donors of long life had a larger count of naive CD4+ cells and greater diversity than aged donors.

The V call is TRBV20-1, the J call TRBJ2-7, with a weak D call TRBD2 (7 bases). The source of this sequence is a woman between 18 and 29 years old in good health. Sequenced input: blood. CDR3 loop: CSAPNRDYVGEQYF. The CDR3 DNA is TGCAGTGCCCCAAACAGGGACTATGTCGGCGAGCAGTACTTC.